What follows are 29 T cell receptor beta chains derived from one specimen sequenced in a study of regulatory T cells in long-lasting Graves disease. Building the TCR beta libraries relied on iRepertoire HTBI primers, and CDR3 regions underwent Arm-PCR. TCRdb used MiXCR to reprocess the multiplex PCR reads, holding one entry per CDR3 protein. This table has around 400,000 distinct CDR3 sequences, roughly 15% appearing once. Described time point: newly diagnosed GD, antithyroid drugs for less than 3 months. PBMC-derived RNA was used for the TCR library. The same sample was also used in a study of T cells in Graves' hyperthyroidism and ophthalmopathy.

Here the sequenced sample was peripheral blood mononuclear cells (PBMCs), taken at new diagnosis, from a patient treated with antithyroid drugs. These receptors were taken from a woman aged 40 to 49 with Graves disease.

This clonotype showed up just a few times. The chain has TRBV18 and TRBJ1-1; 10 bases fit TRBD1. Germline CDR1 KGHSH, CDR2 LQKENI. Trimming at V came to 2 bases and at J to 1 base, leaving 10 bases not matched to a gene. This CDR3 has 18 residues. CDR3 nucleotide sequence: TGTGCCAGCTCACCAGTGGACAGGGGGAAGAGCAAGAACACTGAAGCTTTCTTT. It specifies CASSPVDRGKSKNTEAFF.

This clonotype was seen at least ten times. CDR3 protein: CASTPGDSNQPQHF. In nucleotides, the CDR3 is TGTGCCAGCACCCCGGGAGATAGCAATCAGCCCCAGCATTTT. The gene calls are TRBV7-2 and TRBJ1-5; D ambiguous. V lost 7 bases and J 0 bases, leaving 10 bases between the germline ends. Germline CDR1 is SGHTA and CDR2 is FQGNSA. CDR3 length: 14 amino acids. The full variable domain, completed using reference TRBV7-2 and TRBJ1-5, is GAGVSQSPSNKVTEKGKDVELRCDPISGHTALYWYRQSLGQGLEFLIYFQGNSAPDKSGLPSDRFSAERTGGSVSTLTIQRTQQEDSAVYLCASTPGDSNQPQHFGDGTRLSIL.

This clonotype was observed a few times. The V and J genes are TRBV29-1 and TRBJ2-1, with TRBD2 matching 8 bases. After removal of 4 bases from V and 0 bases from J, the junction contained 5 bases not matched to a gene. The CDR3 runs to 15 residues. Germline CDR1 and CDR2: SQVTM and ANQGSEA. CDR3 coding DNA: TGCAGCGTTGGAGAGGGACTAGTCTCCTACAATGAGCAGTTCTTC. It specifies CSVGEGLVSYNEQFF.

This clonotype appeared many times. V is TRBV3-1 and J is TRBJ2-5; D gene unclear. Germline-derived CDR1 and CDR2 are LGHDT and YNNKEL (reference sequence). The CDR3 totals 10 residues. V dropped 1 base and J dropped 9 bases, with 3 bases sitting between them. Written as DNA, the CDR3 is TGTGCCAGCAGCCAAGGGGCCCAGTACTTC. Translated: CASSQGAQYF.

Points on this clonotype: A read error is possible here, since a much larger clone lies one base away. The V gene is TRBV30, the J gene TRBJ1-2; D not resolved. V lost 3 bases, J lost 6 bases, and 14 bases lay in between. Germline V gene data show CDR1 as GTSNPN and CDR2 as SVGIG (reference sequence). The CDR3 sequence is 13 residues long. The CDR3 nucleotides are TGTGCCTGGAGGGTTAGTCGGGGTGATGGCTACACCTTC. Its protein is CAWRVSRGDGYTF. The entire variable domain, with the rest obtained from reference TRBV30 and TRBJ1-2, is as follows: SQTIHQWPATLVQPVGSPLSLECTVEGTSNPNLYWYRQAAGRGLQLLFYSVGIGQISSEVPQNLSASRPQDRQFILSSKKLLLSDSGFYLCAWRVSRGDGYTFGSGTRLTVV.

The chain uses TRBV19 and TRBJ1-2; D is possibly TRBD1 (5 bases). The CDR3 is 16 amino acids. Trimming removed 7 bases from V and 3 bases from J, with 21 bases in between. Germline V lookup: CDR1 LNHDA, CDR2 SQIVND (reference sequence). The CDR3 nucleotides are TGTGCCAGTACCGATCTACAGACGGAGGGGTACTATGGCTACACCTTC. Protein: CASTDLQTEGYYGYTF. The whole variable domain, filled in from reference TRBV19 and TRBJ1-2, reads DGGITQSPKYLFRKEGQNVTLSCEQNLNHDAMYWYRQDPGQGLRLIYYSQIVNDFQKGDIAEGYSVSREKKESFPLTVTSAQKNPTAFYLCASTDLQTEGYYGYTFGSGTRLTVV.

This clonotype came up a few times. The genes are TRBV28 and TRBJ1-2; D might be TRBD1 (5 bases). The CDR3 sequence is 13 residues long. Germline CDR1 is MDHEN and CDR2 is SYDVKM. V shed 2 bases and J shed 7 bases, with 11 bases lying between them. CDR3 sequence reads: CASSLRGTAGYTF. In DNA, the CDR3 is TGTGCCAGCAGTTTACGAGGGACGGCTGGCTACACCTTC.

The chain employs TRBV5-1 and TRBJ2-1, with D unclear. Germline V lookup: CDR1 SGHRS, CDR2 YFSETQ. This CDR3 comprises 14 residues. Trimming took off 0 bases at V and 5 bases at J, with 9 bases between the two ends. Here the CDR3 reads CASSLDYADNEQFF. In DNA form, the CDR3 reads TGCGCCAGCAGCTTGGACTACGCCGACAATGAGCAGTTCTTC.

This clonotype was recorded many times. The rearrangement uses TRBV12-3 or TRBV12-4 and TRBJ2-7; 9 bases align to TRBD1. The CDR3 is 14 amino acids. V dropped 6 bases and J dropped 1; count of bases not matched to a gene: 4. CDR3 in DNA: TGTGCCAGCAGAGCCGGGACAGGGTCCTACGAGCAGTACTTC. It is translated as CASRAGTGSYEQYF.

This clonotype occurred many times. The chain carries TRBV28 and TRBJ2-7; weak D call: TRBD2 (6 bases). Germline-derived CDR1 and CDR2 are MDHEN and SYDVKM. V lost 6 bases and J 3 bases, leaving 18 bases between the germline ends. This CDR3 is 15 amino acids long. The CDR3 region is CASSRRGLPNYEQYF. DNA for the CDR3: TGTGCCAGCAGCCGGAGGGGCCTTCCAAACTACGAGCAGTACTTC.

The chain couples TRBV4-2 to TRBJ2-3; the match to TRBD2 covers 9 bases. Germline V gene lookup returns CDR1 LGHNA and CDR2 YNFKEQ. The length of the CDR3 is 17 residues. V lost 0 bases, J lost 4 bases, and 8 bases stayed unmatched. In DNA form, the CDR3 reads TGTGCCAGCAGCCAAGATCGCTTTAGCGGGAGATCAGATACGCAGTATTTT. This codes for CASSQDRFSGRSDTQYF.

This clonotype was seen at least ten times. The chain uses TRBV6-2 or TRBV6-3 and TRBJ2-3, with TRBD2 matching over 12 bases. CDR3 size: 19 residues. V shed 7 bases and J 1 base; nucleotides not matched to a gene: 15. The V gene's germline CDR1 is MNHEY and CDR2 SVGEGT. The CDR3 bases are TGTGCCAGCACCGAGGGACTAGCGGGTTCGCGCACGGGCACAGATACGCAGTATTTT. Amino acid sequence: CASTEGLAGSRTGTDTQYF.

This clonotype was observed many times. The V call is TRBV11-3, the J call TRBJ2-3; D tentatively fits TRBD1 or TRBD2 (5 bases each). Trimming took off 5 bases at V and 0 bases at J, with 24 bases between the two ends. Germline-derived CDR1 and CDR2 are SGHNT and YENEEA. This CDR3 is built from 19 residues. CDR3: CASSPNTGLAETSTDTQYF. As DNA, the CDR3 is TGTGCCAGCAGCCCCAATACGGGGCTGGCGGAGACTAGCACAGATACGCAGTATTTT. Drawing the rest from reference TRBV11-3 and TRBJ2-3, the complete variable domain is EAGVVQSPRYKIIEKKQPVAFWCNPISGHNTLYWYLQNLGQGPELLIRYENEEAVDDSQLPKDRFSAERLKGVDSTLKIQPAELGDSAVYLCASSPNTGLAETSTDTQYFGPGTRLTVL.

Many counts were recorded for this clonotype. The chain is built from TRBV15 and TRBJ2-5; 9 bases match TRBD1. CDR3 size: 16 residues. J gave up 5 bases and V 3 bases, and 10 bases lay outside the gene matches. Per the germline V gene, CDR1 is LNHNV and CDR2 is YYDKDF (reference sequence). This chain's CDR3 is CATSSDLTGGPETQYF. CDR3 nucleotide sequence: TGTGCCACCAGCAGCGATCTTACAGGGGGCCCGGAGACCCAGTACTTC.

This clonotype was picked up many times. The V gene is TRBV24-1, the J gene TRBJ1-1, with TRBD1 as a possible D gene (6 bases). The length of the CDR3 is 12 residues. V was trimmed by 4 bases and J by 7 bases, leaving 9 bases between them. Germline CDR1 KGHDR, CDR2 SFDVKD. This CDR3 reads CATSENRVEAFF. CDR3 in DNA: TGTGCCACCAGTGAAAACAGGGTTGAAGCTTTCTTT.

The chain carries TRBV6-1 and TRBJ2-7; D gene unclear. Trimming took 3 bases from V and 1 from J, leaving 10 bases between them. Per the germline V gene, CDR1 is MNHNS and CDR2 is SASEGT. The CDR3 consists of 14 residues. This chain's CDR3 is CASSDLDGSYEQYF. CDR3 DNA sequence: TGTGCCAGCAGTGACTTAGACGGTTCCTACGAGCAGTACTTC.

The CDR3 sequence: CASSWTGRNYGYTF. The CDR3 DNA follows: TGTGCCAGCAGTTGGACCGGGAGGAACTATGGCTACACCTTC. V gene TRBV27 combines with J gene TRBJ1-2; D is unclear. Trimming removed 4 bases from V and 2 bases from J, with 11 bases in between. Germline assignment: CDR1 MNHEY and CDR2 SMNVEV (reference sequence). This CDR3 contains 14 residues.

This clonotype has a count of ten or more. V is TRBV28 and J is TRBJ2-7, with 13 bases that match TRBD2. The V gene end was trimmed by 5 bases and the J gene end by 3 bases; junction bases not matched to a gene: 13. CDR1 and CDR2 from the germline V gene are MDHEN and SYDVKM. There are 18 residues in the CDR3. The CDR3 loop reads CASSPSGLAGVGGYEQYF. The CDR3 DNA is TGTGCCAGCAGTCCTAGTGGACTAGCGGGAGTAGGTGGCTACGAGCAGTACTTC.

V usage is TRBV28 and J usage is TRBJ1-6; maybe TRBD1 (5 bases). V was cut by 9 bases and J by 9 bases, with 15 bases left in between. The CDR3 has 13 residues. Germline V gene data show CDR1 as MDHEN and CDR2 as SYDVKM. The CDR3 protein is CASIKGVGSPLHF. The CDR3 DNA reads TGTGCCAGTATAAAAGGGGTAGGTTCACCCCTCCACTTT. The complete variable domain, with remaining parts taken from reference TRBV28 and TRBJ1-6, reads DVKVTQSSRYLVKRTGEKVFLECVQDMDHENMFWYRQDPGLGLRLIYFSYDVKMKEKGDIPEGYSVSREKKERFSLILESASTNQTSMYLCASIKGVGSPLHFGNGTRLTVT.

This clonotype occurred a few times. This likely traces to a read error, being one base from a far larger clone. The rearrangement uses TRBV28 and TRBJ2-2, with 7 nucleotides matching TRBD2. CDR1 is MDHEN, CDR2 SYDVKM, per germline. Unmatched junction bases numbered 6, after V lost 5 bases and J lost 3 bases. There are 15 residues in the CDR3. The CDR3, as DNA: TGTGCCAGCAGTGTGCGGGAGACCGACACCGGGGAGCTGTTTTTT. It translates to CASSVRETDTGELFF.

This clonotype was seen at least ten times. The chain combines TRBV18 with TRBJ1-2; 8 bases line up with TRBD1. Trimming at V came to 3 bases and at J to 4 bases, leaving 7 bases not matched to a gene. The V gene's germline CDR1 is KGHSH and CDR2 LQKENI. CDR3 size: 15 residues. The CDR3 loop reads CASSPQGQETYGYTF. CDR3 sequence (DNA): TGTGCCAGCTCACCGCAGGGACAGGAAACCTATGGCTACACCTTC.

This clonotype showed up many times. The gene calls are TRBV27 and TRBJ2-5; D unclear. This CDR3 is 13 amino acids long. Germline lookup yields CDR1 MNHEY and CDR2 SMNVEV (reference sequence). V lost 2 bases and J lost 5, with 9 bases in between. CDR3 bases: TGTGCCAGCAGTTTAAGTTTTTCGGAGACCCAGTACTTC. It yields the protein CASSLSFSETQYF.

This clonotype has just a few counts. The chain joins TRBV14 to TRBJ2-3; 7 bases are shared with TRBD2. The J call may be incorrect, as the DNA end agrees better with TRBJ2-5. The CDR3 is made up of 16 amino acids. Looked up from germline, CDR1 is SGHDN and CDR2 is FVKESK. DNA for the CDR3: TGTGCCAGCAGCCAAGTTGCGGGAGCGGAAAGAGAGACCCAGTACTTC. It yields the protein CASSQVAGAERETQYF.

This clonotype was observed a few times. The chain joins TRBV6-2 or TRBV6-3 to TRBJ2-2; weak D call: TRBD2 (6 bases). Deletions cut 5 bases from V and 6 bases from J, with 13 bases between. The germline CDR1 and CDR2 sequences are MNHEY and SVGEGT. This CDR3 comprises 14 residues. The CDR3 protein is CASSEEAGSGELFF. DNA of the CDR3: TGTGCCAGCAGTGAGGAGGCGGGGTCCGGGGAGCTGTTTTTT.

This clonotype was recorded many times. The chain has TRBV7-9 and TRBJ1-1; 7 nucleotides line up with TRBD1. The V segment lost 3 bases and the J segment 6 bases; nucleotides outside the gene matches: 7. Germline V gene data show CDR1 as SEHNR and CDR2 as FQNEAQ (reference sequence). The CDR3 sequence is 14 residues long. Here the CDR3 reads CASSFLRDSAEAFF. In nucleotides, the CDR3 is TGTGCCAGCAGCTTTTTAAGGGACAGCGCTGAAGCTTTCTTT.

Note on this clonotype: One base away lies a much larger clone, so this may be a sequencing read error. The chain recombines TRBV20-1 with TRBJ2-1; D remains ambiguous. This CDR3 region has 12 residues. In germline, CDR1 is DFQATT, CDR2 SNEGSKA (reference sequence). CDR3 sequence (DNA): TGCAGTGCCCCCGATTCCTACAGTGAGCAGTTCTTC. Its protein is CSAPDSYSEQFF.

V gene TRBV18 combines with J gene TRBJ1-5; 12 bases agree with TRBD1. V trimming: 3 bases; J trimming: 0 bases; junction bases outside the gene matches: 3. Per the germline V gene, CDR1 is KGHSH and CDR2 is LQKENI. The CDR3 is 17 residues long. CDR3 sequence: CASSPGQGAGSNQPQHF. The CDR3 DNA reads as TGTGCCAGCTCACCGGGACAGGGGGCCGGTAGCAATCAGCCCCAGCATTTT.

This clonotype was counted at least ten times. The V gene is TRBV28, the J gene TRBJ2-7; D perhaps matches TRBD1 (5 bases). CDR1 is MDHEN and CDR2 is SYDVKM in the germline V gene. The CDR3 has 13 amino acids. The V end was cut by 6 bases, the J end by 4 bases, with 13 bases between. The CDR3 sequence: CASSLQQDYEQYF. In DNA form, the CDR3 reads TGTGCCAGCAGCTTACAACAGGATTACGAGCAGTACTTC.

The chain employs TRBV19 and TRBJ1-2; possibly TRBD1 for D (5 bases). With 9 bases removed from V and 7 bases from J, the gap between germline ends came to 21 bases. CDR3 length: 14 amino acids. From germline, CDR1 is LNHDA and CDR2 SQIVND (reference sequence). CDR3 coding DNA: TGTGCCAGCGACTGGGGCCAGGGACGCTCTGGCTACACCTTC. Amino acids: CASDWGQGRSGYTF.